Listed here are 10 T cell receptor beta chains from one sample, sequenced in a study of tumor and adjacent non-tumor tissue in lung cancer. A modified ARM-PCR protocol with three rounds of nested PCR amplified TCRbeta. One entry per CDR3 protein, called by TCRdb with MiXCR from the multiplex PCR reads. The top ten clones hold 20% to 25% of a sample with under 140,000 distinct CDR3 sequences, over 75% of them seen once. RNA was extracted from bulk tissue without any cell sorting. The sequenced sample was lung tumor tissue. The source of these receptors is a man between 65 and 85 years old with non-small cell lung cancer.

A word on this clonotype: The conserved final phenylalanine or tryptophan is absent from the CDR3, which likely points to a read error. The chain uses TRBV6-1 and TRBJ2-6, with TRBD2 as a possible D gene (6 bases). Trimming took 7 bases from V and 0 from J, leaving 19 bases between them. Looked up from germline, CDR1 is MNHNS and CDR2 is SASEGT. This CDR3 has 18 residues. The CDR3 sequence is CASNAGPAAHSGANVLTI. CDR3 sequence (DNA): TGTGCCAGCAATGCGGGACCAGCGGCACACTCTGGGGCCAACGTCCTGACTATC.

This clonotype was detected a few times. Possible read error: a much larger clone is one base away. The chain uses TRBV28 and TRBJ2-5; tentatively, D is TRBD1 (5 bases). The CDR3 spans 12 residues. Germline V gene lookup returns CDR1 MDHEN and CDR2 SYDVKM. CDR3 amino acids: CVSRGQGETQYF. In nucleotides, the CDR3 is TGTGTCAGCAGAGGTCAGGGAGAGACCCAGTACTTC.

Regarding this clonotype: One end of the junction varies from germline; a read error may be responsible. The rearrangement joins TRBV4-2 to TRBJ2-1; TRBD1 agrees at 8 bases. The CDR3 length is 14 residues. The germline CDR1 and CDR2 sequences are LGHNA and YNFKEQ. CDR3 bases: TGTGGCAGCAGCCACCCAAGACAGGGGCCCTTCCAGTTCTTC. This sequence encodes CGSSHPRQGPFQFF.

The chain carries TRBV5-1 and TRBJ1-5; no clear D. The CDR3 runs to 15 residues. Trimming stripped 1 base from V and 3 bases from J, with 11 bases between. Germline V gives CDR1 SGHRS, CDR2 YFSETQ. CDR3 DNA: TGCGCCAGCAGCTTGCAGCGTATAAACAATCAGCCCCAGCATTTT. Encoded protein: CASSLQRINNQPQHF.

J is TRBJ1-2 and V is TRBV5-6; D perhaps matches TRBD1 (5 bases). The CDR3 is 15 residues long. V was shortened by 6 bases and J by 0 bases, with 15 bases between the two germline ends. The germline CDR1 and CDR2 sequences are SGHDT and YYEEEE. The CDR3 region has the DNA TGTGCCAGCAACAGAATTGACAGAACTAACTATGGCTACACCTTC. Protein sequence: CASNRIDRTNYGYTF.

As for this clonotype: The junction shows a germline mismatch at one end, possibly a read error. J is TRBJ2-1 and V is TRBV11-2; D perhaps matches TRBD1 (5 bases). The CDR3 has 16 residues. Germline CDR1 and CDR2: SGHAT and FQNNGV. The CDR3 here is CAGSLLGVKIYNEQFF. DNA of the CDR3: TGCGCCGGCAGCTTATTAGGGGTGAAAATATACAATGAGCAGTTCTTC.

Concerning this clonotype itself: The junction does not match germline at one end; this may be a read error. The chain recombines TRBV5-4 with TRBJ2-5; D may be TRBD2 (6 bases). The CDR3 runs 14 residues. Per germline, CDR1 SGHNT and CDR2 YYREEE (reference sequence). CDR3 sequence: CANSLRRGQETQYF. CDR3 DNA sequence: TGCGCCAACAGCTTGAGGCGGGGTCAAGAGACCCAGTATTTC.

A word on this clonotype: This may be a read error, as it is one base from a much larger clone. This chain connects TRBV5-1 to TRBJ2-5, with 7 bases aligning to TRBD2. The CDR3 has 14 residues. With 4 bases clipped from V and 2 bases from J, the junction kept 5 bases outside the gene matches. The germline V gene encodes CDR1 SGHRS and CDR2 YFSETQ. Here the CDR3 reads CASSHHSGQETQYF. DNA of the CDR3: TGCGCCAGCAGCCACCATAGCGGGCAAGAGACCCAGTACTTC.

In this sample, this clonotype turned up once. This chain joins TRBV29-1 and TRBJ2-1; D is unclear. This CDR3 comprises 11 residues. Germline CDR1 and CDR2: SQVTM and ANQGSEA. Trimming stripped 4 bases from V and 8 bases from J, with 9 bases between. The CDR3 spells CSVGLGYEQFF. CDR3 DNA: TGCAGCGTTGGATTGGGCTATGAGCAGTTCTTC.

This rearrangement joins TRBV6-5 to TRBJ1-2; D is ambiguous. CDR3 length: 14 residues. Trimming took 0 bases from V and 3 from J, leaving 8 bases between them. CDR1 is MNHEY and CDR2 is SVGAGI in the germline V gene. The CDR3 sequence is CASSYSTSDYGYTF. CDR3 in DNA: TGTGCCAGCAGTTACTCGACGTCAGACTATGGCTACACCTTC.